This T cell receptor (beta chain) comes out of a study of T cell changes during pregnancy in multiple sclerosis. Data came from immunoSEQ multiplex PCR; TCRdb stores just in-frame clones and leaves some out. The sample has tens of thousands of clones; just over 90% are singletons. V lost 4 bases and J 4 bases, leaving 19 bases between the germline ends. Germline assignment: CDR1 MNHEY and CDR2 SVGAGI. The CDR3 sequence is 16 residues long. The material sequenced was peripheral blood, taken in the second trimester of pregnancy. The TCR was taken from a female donor in good health, enrolled as a control in a pregnancy study. The V call is TRBV6-5, the J call TRBJ1-2; D may be TRBD1 (6 bases). The CDR3 region is CASSLGGGTAPYGYTF. CDR3 sequence (DNA): TGTGCCAGCAGTTTGGGGGGGGGCACGGCTCCCTATGGCTACACCTTC.